This T cell receptor beta chain was captured in a study of early T cells in non-severe SARS-CoV-2 infection. Study-level background: With bulk RNA from unsorted whole blood as input, sequencing yielded unpaired chains.

This clonotype was found a few times. What it recognizes is unknown. V dropped 6 bases and J dropped 2; count of bases not matched to a gene: 14. There are 17 residues in the CDR3. Germline loops: CDR1 MNHEY, CDR2 SMNVEV (reference sequence). Study conclusions and caveats: Matching with VDJdb favored anti-spike CD8 responses (missing private and CD4 specificities).

Researchers attached unique molecular identifiers to individual cDNA molecules. TCRdb fed the 5' RACE reads into MiXCR, producing one record per CDR3 protein. This sample carries tens of thousands of distinct CDR3 sequences, 16% of them seen once, and the ten largest clones take 5.1%. V gene TRBV27 combines with J gene TRBJ2-3, with 7 bases identical to TRBD2. The sample consisted of whole blood, taken at baseline. The TCR originated in an adult who was a healthcare worker with PCR-confirmed SARS-CoV-2 infection or an uninfected control (not recorded which). CDR3 in amino acids: CASRRLGLGGDTDTQYF. In DNA, the CDR3 is TGTGCCAGCAGAAGGTTGGGGCTTGGGGGGGACACAGATACGCAGTATTTT.